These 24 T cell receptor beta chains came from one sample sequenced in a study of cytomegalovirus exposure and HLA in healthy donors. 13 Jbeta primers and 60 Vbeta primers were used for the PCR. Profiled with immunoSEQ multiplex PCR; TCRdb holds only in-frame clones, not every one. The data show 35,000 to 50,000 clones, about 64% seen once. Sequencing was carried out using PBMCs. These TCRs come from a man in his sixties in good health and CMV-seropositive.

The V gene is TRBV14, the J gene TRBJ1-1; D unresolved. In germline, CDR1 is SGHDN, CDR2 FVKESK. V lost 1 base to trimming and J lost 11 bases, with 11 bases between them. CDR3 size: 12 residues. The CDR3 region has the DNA TGTGCCAGCAGCCAAGGGGCGCAGGATGCTTTCTTT. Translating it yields CASSQGAQDAFF.

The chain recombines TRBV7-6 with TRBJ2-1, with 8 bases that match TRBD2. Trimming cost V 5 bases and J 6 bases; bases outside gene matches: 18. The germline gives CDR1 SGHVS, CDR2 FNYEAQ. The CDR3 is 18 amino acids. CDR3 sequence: CASSALPGQREWGNEQFF. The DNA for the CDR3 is TGTGCCAGCAGCGCCCTCCCTGGACAGCGGGAGTGGGGCAATGAGCAGTTCTTC. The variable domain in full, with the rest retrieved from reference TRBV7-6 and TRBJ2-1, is GAGVSQSPRYKVTKRGQDVALRCDPISGHVSLYWYRQALGQGPEFLTYFNYEAQQDKSGLPNDRFSAERPEGSISTLTIQRTEQRDSAMYRCASSALPGQREWGNEQFFGPGTRLTVL.

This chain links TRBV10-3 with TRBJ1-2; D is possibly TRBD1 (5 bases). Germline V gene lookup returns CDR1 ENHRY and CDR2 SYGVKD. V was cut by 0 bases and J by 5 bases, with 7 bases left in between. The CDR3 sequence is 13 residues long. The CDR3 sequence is CAISESTEYGYTF. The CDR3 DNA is TGTGCCATCAGTGAGTCGACAGAGTATGGCTACACCTTC.

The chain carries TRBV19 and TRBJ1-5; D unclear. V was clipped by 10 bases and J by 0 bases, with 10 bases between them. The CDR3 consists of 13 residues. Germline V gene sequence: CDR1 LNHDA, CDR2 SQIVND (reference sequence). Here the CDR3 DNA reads TGTGCCACTGCAGACTATAGCAATCAGCCCCAGCATTTT. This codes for CATADYSNQPQHF.

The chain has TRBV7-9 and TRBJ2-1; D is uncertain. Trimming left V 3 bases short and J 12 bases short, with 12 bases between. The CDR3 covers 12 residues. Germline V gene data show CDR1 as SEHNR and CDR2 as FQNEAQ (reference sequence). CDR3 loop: CASSFGQDWQFF. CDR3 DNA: TGTGCCAGCAGCTTTGGGCAGGATTGGCAGTTCTTC.

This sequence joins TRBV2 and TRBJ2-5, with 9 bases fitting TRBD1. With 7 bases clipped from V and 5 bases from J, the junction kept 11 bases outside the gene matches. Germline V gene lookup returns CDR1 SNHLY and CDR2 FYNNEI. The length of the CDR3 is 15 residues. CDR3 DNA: TGTGCCAGCACCCCCGAGGGGACAGGGAGGGAGACCCAGTACTTC. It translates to CASTPEGTGRETQYF.

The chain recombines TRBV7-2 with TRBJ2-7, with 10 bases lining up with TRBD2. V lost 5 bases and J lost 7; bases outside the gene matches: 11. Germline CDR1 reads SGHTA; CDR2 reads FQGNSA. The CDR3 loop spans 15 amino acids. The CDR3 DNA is TGTGCCAGCAGCGCCCAACTAGCGGGATCAGGAGAGCAGTACTTC. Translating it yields CASSAQLAGSGEQYF.

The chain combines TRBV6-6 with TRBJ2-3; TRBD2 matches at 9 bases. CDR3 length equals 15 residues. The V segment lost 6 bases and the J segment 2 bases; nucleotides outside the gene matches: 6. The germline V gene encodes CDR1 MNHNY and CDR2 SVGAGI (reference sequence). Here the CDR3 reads CASSLLAGVTDTQYF. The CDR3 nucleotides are TGTGCCAGCAGCCTACTAGCGGGTGTCACAGATACGCAGTATTTT.

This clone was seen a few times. CDR3 in amino acids: CASSGDRNQPQHF. The CDR3, as DNA: TGTGCCAGCAGTGGGGACAGAAATCAGCCCCAGCATTTT. V and J are TRBV25-1 and TRBJ1-5; 7 nucleotides match TRBD1. Germline V lookup: CDR1 MGHDK, CDR2 SYGVNS. The V segment lost 4 bases and the J segment 4 bases; nucleotides outside the gene matches: 1. The CDR3 has 13 amino acids.

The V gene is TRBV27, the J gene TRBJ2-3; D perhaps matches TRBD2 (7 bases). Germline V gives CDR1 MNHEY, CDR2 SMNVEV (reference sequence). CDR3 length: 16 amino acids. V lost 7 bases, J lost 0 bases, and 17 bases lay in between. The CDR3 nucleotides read TGTGCCAGCACCTCAGTGGCGGGGGCCAGCACAGATACGCAGTATTTT. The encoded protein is CASTSVAGASTDTQYF.

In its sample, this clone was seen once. The CDR3 DNA reads as TGTGCCAGCAACCACAGGGGCTCGAATTACAATGAGCAGTTCTTC. Translated: CASNHRGSNYNEQFF. The chain recombines TRBV13 with TRBJ2-1, with 7 bases aligning to TRBD1. Germline assignment: CDR1 PRHDT and CDR2 FYEKMQ (reference sequence). V dropped 7 bases and J dropped 4; count of bases not matched to a gene: 10. The CDR3 is made up of 15 amino acids.

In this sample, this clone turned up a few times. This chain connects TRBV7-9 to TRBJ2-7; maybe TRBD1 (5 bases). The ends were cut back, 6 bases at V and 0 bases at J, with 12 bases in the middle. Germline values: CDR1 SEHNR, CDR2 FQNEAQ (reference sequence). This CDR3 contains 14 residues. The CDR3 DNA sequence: TGTGCCAGCAGTGACAGCACAACCTCCTACGAGCAGTACTTC. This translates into CASSDSTTSYEQYF.

CDR3 sequence: CASSLTQGDTIYF. In DNA form, the CDR3 reads TGTGCCAGCAGTTTAACACAGGGGGACACCATATATTTT. V gene TRBV27 combines with J gene TRBJ1-3; 8 bases align to TRBD1. The CDR3 is made up of 13 amino acids. J lost 8 bases, V lost 2 bases, and 2 bases had no gene match. Germline V gene sequence: CDR1 MNHEY, CDR2 SMNVEV (reference sequence).

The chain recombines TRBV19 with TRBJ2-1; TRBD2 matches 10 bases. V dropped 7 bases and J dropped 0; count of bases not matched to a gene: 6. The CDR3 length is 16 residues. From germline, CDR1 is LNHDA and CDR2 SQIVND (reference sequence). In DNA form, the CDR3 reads TGTGCCAGTAAAGCTAGCGGGAGCCTCTCCTACAATGAGCAGTTCTTC. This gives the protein CASKASGSLSYNEQFF.

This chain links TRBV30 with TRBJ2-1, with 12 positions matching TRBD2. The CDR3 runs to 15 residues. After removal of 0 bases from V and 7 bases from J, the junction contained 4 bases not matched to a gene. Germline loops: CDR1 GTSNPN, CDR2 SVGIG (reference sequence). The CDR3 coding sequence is TGTGCCTGGAGTGTTCTACTAGCGGGAGGTAATGAGCAGTTCTTC. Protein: CAWSVLLAGGNEQFF.

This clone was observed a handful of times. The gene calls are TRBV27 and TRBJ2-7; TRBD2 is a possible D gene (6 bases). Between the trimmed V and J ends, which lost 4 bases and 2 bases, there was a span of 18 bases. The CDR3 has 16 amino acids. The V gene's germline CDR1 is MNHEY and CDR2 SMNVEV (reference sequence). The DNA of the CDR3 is TGTGCCAGCAGTTCTCCCTTCGGGAGAGTTGCCTACGAGCAGTACTTC. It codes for CASSSPFGRVAYEQYF.

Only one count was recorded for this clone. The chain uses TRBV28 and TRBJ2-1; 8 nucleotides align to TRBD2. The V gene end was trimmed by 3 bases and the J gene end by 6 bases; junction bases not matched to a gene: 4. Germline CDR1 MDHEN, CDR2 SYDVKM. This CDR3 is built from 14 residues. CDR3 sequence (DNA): TGTGCCAGCAGTTTCCAGCGGGAGATCAATGAGCAGTTCTTC. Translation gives CASSFQREINEQFF.

CDR3 sequence: CASSSHSLAGVGEQYF. The CDR3 region has the DNA TGTGCCAGCAGTTCCCATTCGCTAGCGGGAGTCGGGGAGCAGTACTTC. The rearrangement joins TRBV6-5 to TRBJ2-7; 10 bases align to TRBD2. Unmatched junction bases numbered 13, after V lost 4 bases and J lost 7 bases. Per the germline V gene, CDR1 is MNHEY and CDR2 is SVGAGI. This CDR3 has 16 residues.

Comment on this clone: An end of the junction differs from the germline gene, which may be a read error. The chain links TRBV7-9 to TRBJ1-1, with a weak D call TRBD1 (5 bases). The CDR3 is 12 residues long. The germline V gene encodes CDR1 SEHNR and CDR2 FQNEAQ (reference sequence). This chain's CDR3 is CSSRYPGAEAFF. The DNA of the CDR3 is TGTTCCAGCAGGTACCCGGGGGCTGAAGCTTTCTTT.

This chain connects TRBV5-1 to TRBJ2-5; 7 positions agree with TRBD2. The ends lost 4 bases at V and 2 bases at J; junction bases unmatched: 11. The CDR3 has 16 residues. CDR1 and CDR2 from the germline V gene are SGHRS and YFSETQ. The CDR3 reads CASSMAGAGEQETQYF. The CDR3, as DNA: TGCGCCAGCAGCATGGCTGGGGCGGGAGAACAAGAGACCCAGTACTTC. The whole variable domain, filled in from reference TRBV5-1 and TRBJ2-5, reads KAGVTQTPRYLIKTRGQQVTLSCSPISGHRSVSWYQQTPGQGLQFLFEYFSETQRNKGNFPGRFSGRQFSNSRSEMNVSTLELGDSALYLCASSMAGAGEQETQYFGPGTRLLVL.

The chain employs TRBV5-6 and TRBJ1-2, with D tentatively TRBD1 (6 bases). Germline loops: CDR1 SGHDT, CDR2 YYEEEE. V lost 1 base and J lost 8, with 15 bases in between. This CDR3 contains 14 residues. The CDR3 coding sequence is TGTGCCAGCAGCTTGCCCGGACAGTCTCCCGGCTACACCTTC. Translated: CASSLPGQSPGYTF. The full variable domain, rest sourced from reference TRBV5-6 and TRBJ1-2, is DAGVTQSPTHLIKTRGQQVTLRCSPKSGHDTVSWYQQALGQGPQFIFQYYEEEERQRGNFPDRFSGHQFPNYSSELNVNALLLGDSALYLCASSLPGQSPGYTFGSGTRLTVV.

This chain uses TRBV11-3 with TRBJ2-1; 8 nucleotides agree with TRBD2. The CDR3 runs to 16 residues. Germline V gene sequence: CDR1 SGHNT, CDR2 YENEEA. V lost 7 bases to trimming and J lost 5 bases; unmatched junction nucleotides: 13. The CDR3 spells CASTLAGGAGDNEQFF. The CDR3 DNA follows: TGTGCCAGCACCTTGGCTGGGGGAGCGGGAGACAATGAGCAGTTCTTC.

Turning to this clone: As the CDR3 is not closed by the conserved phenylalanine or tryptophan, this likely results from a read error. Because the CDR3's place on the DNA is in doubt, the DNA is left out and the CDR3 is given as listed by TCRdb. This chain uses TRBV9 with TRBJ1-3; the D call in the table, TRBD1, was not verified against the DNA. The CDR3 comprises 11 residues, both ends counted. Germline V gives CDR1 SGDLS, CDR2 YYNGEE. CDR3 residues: CASSVADRTVE.

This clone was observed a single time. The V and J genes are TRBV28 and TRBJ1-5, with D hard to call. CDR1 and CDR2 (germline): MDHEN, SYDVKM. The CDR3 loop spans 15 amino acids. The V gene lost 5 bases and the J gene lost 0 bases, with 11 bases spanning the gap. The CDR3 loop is CASSTLVDSNQPQHF. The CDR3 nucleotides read TGTGCCAGCAGTACCCTCGTAGATAGCAATCAGCCCCAGCATTTT.